This TCR beta chain derives from a study of PD-1 blockade in classical Hodgkin lymphoma. CDR3 length: 13 amino acids. Germline CDR1 reads SGHVS; CDR2 reads FQNEAQ. Trimming removed 5 bases at V and 6 bases at J, with 13 bases between. Patients all relapsed after autologous stem cell transplantation, and there was variation in brentuximab vedotin exposure. Profiling relied on immunoSEQ multiplex PCR, and the TCRdb table lists in-frame clones only, not all of them. Among roughly 45,000 clones, roughly 70% were seen once, and the ten largest hold approximately 3%. This sequence joins TRBV7-8 and TRBJ1-1; no reliable D call. The TCR was taken from a human donor with classical Hodgkin lymphoma. Sequencing used peripheral blood mononuclear cells (PBMCs), obtained before the second cycle of nivolumab. CDR3 in amino acids: CASSPTGMAEAFF. Here the CDR3 DNA reads TGTGCCAGCAGCCCGACGGGGATGGCTGAAGCTTTCTTT.